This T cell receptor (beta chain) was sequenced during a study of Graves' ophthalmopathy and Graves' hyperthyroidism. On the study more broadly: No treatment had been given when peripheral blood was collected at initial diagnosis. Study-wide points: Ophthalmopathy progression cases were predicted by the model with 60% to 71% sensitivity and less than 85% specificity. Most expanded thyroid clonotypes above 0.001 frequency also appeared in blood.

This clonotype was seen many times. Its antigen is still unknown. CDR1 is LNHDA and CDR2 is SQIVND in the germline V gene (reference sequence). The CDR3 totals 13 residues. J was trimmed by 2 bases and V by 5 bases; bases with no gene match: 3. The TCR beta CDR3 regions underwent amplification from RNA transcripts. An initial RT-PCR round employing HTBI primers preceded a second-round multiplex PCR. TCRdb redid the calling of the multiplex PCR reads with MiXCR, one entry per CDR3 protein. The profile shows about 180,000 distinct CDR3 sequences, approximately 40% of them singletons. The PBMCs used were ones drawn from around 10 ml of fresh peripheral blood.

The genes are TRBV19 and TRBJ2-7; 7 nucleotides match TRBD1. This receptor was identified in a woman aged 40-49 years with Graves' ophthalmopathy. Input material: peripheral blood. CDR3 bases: TGTGCCAGTAGTCCGGGACAGACCTACGAGCAGTACTTC. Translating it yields CASSPGQTYEQYF.